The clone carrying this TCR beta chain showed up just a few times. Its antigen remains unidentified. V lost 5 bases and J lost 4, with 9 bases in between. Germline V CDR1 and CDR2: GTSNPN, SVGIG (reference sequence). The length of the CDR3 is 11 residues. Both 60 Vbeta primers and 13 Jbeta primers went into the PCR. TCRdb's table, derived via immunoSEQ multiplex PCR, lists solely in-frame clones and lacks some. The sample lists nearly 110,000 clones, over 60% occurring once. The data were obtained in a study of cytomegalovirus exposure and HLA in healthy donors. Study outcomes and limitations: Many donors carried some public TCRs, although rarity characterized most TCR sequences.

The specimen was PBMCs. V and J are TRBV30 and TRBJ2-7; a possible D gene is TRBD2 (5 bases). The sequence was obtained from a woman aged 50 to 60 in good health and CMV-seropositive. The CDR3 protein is CAWGSRYEQYF. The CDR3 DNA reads TGTGCCTGGGGGAGTCGTTACGAGCAGTACTTC.